The rows below give T cell receptor beta chains drawn from one sample of a study of T-cell memory formation after mild COVID-19. MiXCR, run by TCRdb on the 5' RACE reads, gives a single entry per CDR3 protein. The table records 430,000 or so distinct CDR3 sequences, roughly 23% of them present only once. What was sequenced was PBMCs or a T cell subset sorted from them (not recorded which). Source of these receptors: an adult woman who had mild COVID-19 (a few samples of this study predate the infection). Cell type and time point are not known. Both conserved end residues are part of each CDR3. A D gene is named only where the DNA matches it firmly. Size is omitted from some rows. Given values are once, few, many or a class for expanded clones.

D,size,J,V,CDR3,DNA
NA,once,TRBJ1-1,TRBV13,CASSPGEIRVGAEAFF,TGTGCCAGCAGCCCTGGGGAGATCCGGGTGGGTGCGGAAGCTTTCTTT
NA,few,TRBJ2-5,TRBV30,CAWSVFQETQYF,TGTGCCTGGAGTGTATTCCAAGAGACCCAGTACTTC
NA,many,TRBJ2-1,TRBV20-1,CSLPRGSSYNEQFF,TGCAGCCTCCCTCGGGGATCCTCCTACAATGAGCAGTTCTTC
TRBD2,NA,TRBJ2-3,TRBV7-2,CASTTGGRVDTQYF,TGTGCCAGCACCACGGGAGGGAGAGTAGATACGCAGTATTTT
TRBD1,NA,TRBJ2-1,TRBV7-8,CASSPDRADYNEQFF,TGTGCCAGCAGCCCGGACAGGGCGGACTACAATGAGCAGTTCTTC
NA,few,TRBJ2-3,TRBV24-1,CATSWTDTQYF,TGTGCCACCTCCTGGACAGATACGCAGTATTTT
NA,few,TRBJ2-1,TRBV24-1,CATSEGLSGVPTGQFF,TGTGCCACCAGTGAAGGACTATCGGGAGTACCCACAGGGCAGTTCTTC
TRBD2,few,TRBJ2-3,TRBV2,CASSPGLAGADTQYF,TGTGCCAGCAGCCCTGGACTAGCGGGGGCTGATACGCAGTATTTT
NA,few,TRBJ2-2,TRBV19,CASSIPGAGGELFF,TGTGCCAGTAGTATCCCTGGGGCCGGAGGGGAGCTGTTTTTT
TRBD1,NA,TRBJ1-2,TRBV9,CASSKDRGSDGYTF,TGTGCCAGCAGCAAGGACAGGGGATCGGATGGCTACACCTTC
NA,NA,TRBJ2-7,TRBV3-1,CASRGETSYEQYF,TGTGCCAGCAGGGGGGAAACCTCCTACGAGCAGTACTTC
TRBD1,few,TRBJ2-3,TRBV7-9,CASRDRATDTQYF,TGTGCCAGCAGGGACAGGGCCACAGATACGCAGTATTTT
TRBD2,NA,TRBJ2-1,TRBV6-2/TRBV6-3,CASSYGGLAGGLSSYNEQFF,TGTGCCAGCAGCTACGGCGGGCTAGCGGGAGGCCTGAGCTCCTACAATGAGCAGTTCTTC
NA,few,TRBJ1-1,TRBV12-3/TRBV12-4,CASSLPGPSPYTEAFF,TGTGCCAGCAGTTTACCGGGACCGTCACCCTACACTGAAGCTTTCTTT
TRBD1,NA,TRBJ2-3,TRBV7-6,CASSLSGTGDTQYF,TGTGCCAGCAGCTTGTCCGGGACAGGGGATACGCAGTATTTT
NA,few,TRBJ2-7,TRBV20-1,CSASEGVEQYF,TGCAGTGCCTCCGAAGGGGTTGAGCAGTACTTC
NA,NA,TRBJ2-5,TRBV5-1,CASTTAGLQETQYF,TGCGCCAGCACCACGGCTGGGCTACAAGAGACCCAGTACTTC
NA,NA,TRBJ2-1,TRBV5-5,CASSPLAGAYNEQFF,TGTGCCAGCAGCCCTCTCGCGGGGGCTTACAATGAGCAGTTCTTC
NA,few,TRBJ2-1,TRBV12-3/TRBV12-4,CASTVEGLLYNEQFF,TGTGCCAGCACCGTGGAGGGCCTGCTCTACAATGAGCAGTTCTTC
NA,NA,TRBJ1-1,TRBV7-9,CASSPGGRRNTEAFF,TGTGCCAGCAGCCCCGGAGGCAGGAGAAACACTGAAGCTTTCTTT
TRBD2,few,TRBJ2-2,TRBV14,CASSPWTSGIYTGELFF,TGTGCCAGCAGCCCTTGGACTAGCGGGATCTACACCGGGGAGCTGTTTTTT
NA,NA,TRBJ1-2,TRBV5-1,CASSPQPQNPNYGYTF,TGCGCCAGCAGCCCCCAACCACAAAATCCGAACTATGGCTACACCTTC
TRBD2,few,TRBJ2-1,TRBV5-1,CASTGAPGGEQFF,TGCGCCAGCACGGGGGCGCCGGGAGGGGAGCAGTTCTTC
TRBD1,few,TRBJ1-1,TRBV7-8,CASSQGQGRAEAFF,TGTGCCAGCAGCCAGGGACAGGGGAGGGCTGAAGCTTTCTTT
NA,NA,TRBJ1-5,TRBV7-8,CASSYTSGRINQPQHF,TGTGCCAGCAGTTATACCTCCGGGAGGATCAATCAGCCCCAGCATTTT
NA,NA,TRBJ1-1,TRBV3-1,CASSQDRQNTEAFF,TGTGCCAGCAGCCAAGATCGCCAGAACACTGAAGCTTTCTTT
NA,few,TRBJ2-3,TRBV7-8,CASSPGPTDTQYF,TGTGCCAGCAGCCCCGGACCCACAGATACGCAGTATTTT
NA,few,TRBJ1-5,TRBV7-8,CASSPPSTDQPQHF,TGTGCCAGCAGCCCTCCTAGCACGGATCAGCCCCAGCATTTT
NA,few,TRBJ2-5,TRBV6-5,CASSKRGAVYQETQYF,TGTGCCAGCTCGAAACGGGGGGCGGTGTACCAAGAGACCCAGTACTTC
TRBD1,NA,TRBJ1-2,TRBV12-3/TRBV12-4,CASSSGQSYGYTF,TGTGCCAGCAGTTCGGGACAGAGCTATGGCTACACCTTC
NA,NA,TRBJ2-1,TRBV6-2/TRBV6-3,CASSYPFEGEDEQFF,TGTGCCAGCAGTTACCCTTTTGAGGGAGAGGATGAGCAGTTCTTC
TRBD1,few,TRBJ2-6,TRBV24-1,CATSDQGAGANVLTF,TGTGCCACCAGTGATCAGGGGGCTGGGGCCAACGTCCTGACTTTC
NA,few,TRBJ1-4,TRBV9,CASSPAGAHGEKLFF,TGTGCCAGCAGCCCAGCGGGGGCCCACGGTGAAAAACTGTTTTTT
NA,few,TRBJ2-3,TRBV18,CASSPEAAATDTQYF,TGTGCCAGCTCACCCGAGGCAGCGGCCACAGATACGCAGTATTTT
NA,NA,TRBJ2-2,TRBV7-8,CASRPPDSNTGELFF,TGTGCCAGCCGCCCACCAGACTCGAACACCGGGGAGCTGTTTTTT
NA,NA,TRBJ2-1,TRBV5-1,CASSLARQARDNEQFF,TGCGCCAGCAGCTTGGCCAGACAGGCCAGGGACAATGAGCAGTTCTTC
TRBD1,few,TRBJ1-2,TRBV12-5,CASGAGTGGNYGYTF,TGTGCTAGTGGTGCCGGGACAGGGGGGAACTATGGCTACACCTTC
NA,few,TRBJ1-6,TRBV4-3,CASSRYRVSPLHF,TGCGCCAGCAGCCGGTACAGGGTGTCACCCCTCCACTTT
TRBD1,NA,TRBJ2-7,TRBV6-1,CASRASGTAPYEQYF,TGTGCCAGCAGAGCGTCCGGGACAGCCCCCTACGAGCAGTACTTC
NA,NA,TRBJ1-1,TRBV4-2,CASSPGGRQDTEAFF,TGTGCCAGCAGCCCGGGGGGGCGTCAGGATACTGAAGCTTTCTTT
TRBD1,NA,TRBJ1-6,TRBV7-8,CASSLVDRVNSPLHF,TGTGCCAGCAGCTTAGTGGACAGGGTTAATTCACCCCTCCACTTT
TRBD1,NA,TRBJ2-7,TRBV5-1,CASSLGGGLNEQYF,TGCGCCAGCAGCTTGGGAGGGGGCCTAAACGAGCAGTACTTC
NA,NA,TRBJ2-1,TRBV5-5,CASRRGTSGNEQFF,TGTGCCAGCAGACGGGGGACCTCCGGCAATGAGCAGTTCTTC
NA,few,TRBJ2-5,TRBV7-3,CASSVTPMETQYF,TGTGCCAGCAGCGTGACCCCTATGGAGACCCAGTACTTC
NA,many,TRBJ2-5,TRBV7-2,CASSLSYQETQYF,TGTGCCAGCTCACTATCGTACCAAGAGACCCAGTACTTC
TRBD2,NA,TRBJ2-2,TRBV12-3/TRBV12-4,CASRRTSVTGELFF,TGTGCCAGCAGAAGGACTAGCGTAACCGGGGAGCTGTTTTTT
NA,NA,TRBJ2-7,TRBV5-1,CASSVRDTLYEQYF,TGCGCCAGCAGCGTCCGGGACACCCTCTACGAGCAGTACTTC
TRBD2,NA,TRBJ2-7,TRBV20-1,CSAPGLAGGFYEQYF,TGCAGTGCGCCCGGACTAGCGGGGGGTTTCTACGAGCAGTACTTC
NA,once,TRBJ1-2,TRBV7-3,CASSQTRDTRSGYTF,TGTGCCAGCAGCCAAACACGGGACACCAGGAGTGGCTACACCTTC
NA,NA,TRBJ1-2,TRBV3-1,CASSLRPVNYGYTF,TGTGCCAGCAGCCTACGCCCCGTTAACTATGGCTACACCTTC
NA,few,TRBJ1-2,TRBV21-1,CASSPRDRRARRDYGYTF,TGTGCCAGCAGCCCCCGGGACAGGCGTGCTAGAAGAGACTATGGCTACACCTTC
TRBD2,NA,TRBJ2-1,TRBV12-3/TRBV12-4,CASSFGAGSSYNEQFF,TGTGCCAGCAGTTTTGGAGCGGGGAGCTCCTACAATGAGCAGTTCTTC
TRBD1,NA,TRBJ1-2,TRBV29-1,CVSPGQGGGYTF,TGCGTATCCCCAGGACAGGGAGGTGGCTACACCTTC
TRBD2,NA,TRBJ2-7,TRBV2,CASSESLAGPYEQYF,TGTGCCAGCAGTGAAAGTCTAGCGGGACCCTACGAGCAGTACTTC
TRBD2,NA,TRBJ2-7,TRBV5-6,CASSLATSGTYEQYF,TGTGCCAGCAGCTTGGCCACTAGCGGGACCTACGAGCAGTACTTC
NA,NA,TRBJ1-2,TRBV12-3/TRBV12-4,CASSLYPRYYTF,TGTGCCAGCAGTCTTTACCCAAGATACTACACCTTC
NA,NA,TRBJ2-1,TRBV24-1,CATSAEREMSQFF,TGTGCCACCAGTGCGGAACGGGAGATGTCACAGTTCTTC
NA,few,TRBJ1-2,TRBV3-1,CASSQGMDGYTF,TGTGCCAGCAGCCAGGGGATGGACGGCTACACCTTC
NA,NA,TRBJ1-1,TRBV29-1,CSVVTTATNTEAFF,TGCAGCGTAGTGACGACGGCGACGAACACTGAAGCTTTCTTT